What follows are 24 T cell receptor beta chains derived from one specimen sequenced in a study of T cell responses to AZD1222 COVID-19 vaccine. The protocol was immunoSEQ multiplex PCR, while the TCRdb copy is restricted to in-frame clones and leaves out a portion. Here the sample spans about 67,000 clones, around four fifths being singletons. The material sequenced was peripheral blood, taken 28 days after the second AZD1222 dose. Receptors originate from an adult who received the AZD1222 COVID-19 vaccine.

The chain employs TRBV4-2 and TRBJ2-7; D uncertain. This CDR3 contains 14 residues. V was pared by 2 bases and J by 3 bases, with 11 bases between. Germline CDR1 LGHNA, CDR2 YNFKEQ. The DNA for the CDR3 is TGTGCCAGCAGCCAAAGGGCAGAGAACTACGAGCAGTACTTC. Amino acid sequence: CASSQRAENYEQYF.

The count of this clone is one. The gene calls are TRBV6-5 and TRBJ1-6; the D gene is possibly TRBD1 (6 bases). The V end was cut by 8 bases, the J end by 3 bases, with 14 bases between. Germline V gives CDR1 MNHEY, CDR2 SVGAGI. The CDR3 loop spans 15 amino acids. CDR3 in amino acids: CASATEGVYNSPLHF. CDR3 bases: TGTGCCAGCGCTACAGAGGGGGTCTATAATTCACCCCTCCACTTT.

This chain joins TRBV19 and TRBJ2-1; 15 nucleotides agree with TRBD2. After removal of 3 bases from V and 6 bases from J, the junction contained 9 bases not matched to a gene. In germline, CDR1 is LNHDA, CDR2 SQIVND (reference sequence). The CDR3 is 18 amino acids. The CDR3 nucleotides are TGTGCCAGTAGTATTCTCGGGACTAGCGGGGGGTTTATCAATGAGCAGTTCTTC. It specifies CASSILGTSGGFINEQFF.

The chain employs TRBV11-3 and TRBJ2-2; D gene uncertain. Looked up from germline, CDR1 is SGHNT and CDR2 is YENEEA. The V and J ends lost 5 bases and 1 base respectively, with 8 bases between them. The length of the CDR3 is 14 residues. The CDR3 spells CASSIGRNTGELFF. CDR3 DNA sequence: TGTGCCAGCAGCATCGGACGGAACACCGGGGAGCTGTTTTTT.

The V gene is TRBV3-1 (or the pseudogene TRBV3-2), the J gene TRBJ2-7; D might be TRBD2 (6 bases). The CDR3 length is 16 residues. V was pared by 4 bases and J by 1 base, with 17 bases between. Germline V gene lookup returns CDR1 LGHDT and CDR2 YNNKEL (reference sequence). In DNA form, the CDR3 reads TGTGCCAGCAGCCCTCGTGGAGGGAGATCTTCCTACGAGCAGTACTTC. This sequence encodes CASSPRGGRSSYEQYF.

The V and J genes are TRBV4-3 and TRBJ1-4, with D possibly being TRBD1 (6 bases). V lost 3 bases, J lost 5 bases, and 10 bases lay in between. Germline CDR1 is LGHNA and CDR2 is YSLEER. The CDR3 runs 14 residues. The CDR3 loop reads CASSQDSRNEKLFF. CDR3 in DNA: TGCGCCAGCAGCCAGGACAGTCGAAATGAAAAACTGTTTTTT.

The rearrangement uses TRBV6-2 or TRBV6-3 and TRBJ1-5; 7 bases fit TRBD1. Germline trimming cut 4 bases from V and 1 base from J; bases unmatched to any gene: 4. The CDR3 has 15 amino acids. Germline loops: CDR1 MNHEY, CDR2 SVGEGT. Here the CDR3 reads CASSSRQGSNQPQHF. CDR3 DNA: TGTGCCAGCAGTTCTCGACAGGGAAGCAATCAGCCCCAGCATTTT.

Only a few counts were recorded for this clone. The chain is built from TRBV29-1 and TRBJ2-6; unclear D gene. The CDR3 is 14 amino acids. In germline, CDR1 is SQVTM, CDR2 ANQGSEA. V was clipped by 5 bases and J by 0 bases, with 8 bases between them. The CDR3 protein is CSVMLHSGANVLTF. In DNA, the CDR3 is TGCAGCGTTATGCTGCACTCTGGGGCCAACGTCCTGACTTTC.

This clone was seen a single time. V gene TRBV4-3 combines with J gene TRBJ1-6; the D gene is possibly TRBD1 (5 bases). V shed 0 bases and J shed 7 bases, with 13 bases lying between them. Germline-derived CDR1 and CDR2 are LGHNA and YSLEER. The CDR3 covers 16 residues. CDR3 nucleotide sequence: TGCGCCAGCAGCCAAGATCGCTGGGACTCCAATTCACCCCTCCACTTT. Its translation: CASSQDRWDSNSPLHF.

CDR3 bases: TGTGCCAGCAGCCAAGACCGTCAGGTCACCTACAATGAGCAGTTCTTC. This sequence encodes CASSQDRQVTYNEQFF. The chain recombines TRBV4-2 with TRBJ2-1; D is undetermined. Trimming left V 0 bases short and J 2 bases short, with 11 bases between. Germline-derived CDR1 and CDR2 are LGHNA and YNFKEQ. The length of the CDR3 is 16 residues.

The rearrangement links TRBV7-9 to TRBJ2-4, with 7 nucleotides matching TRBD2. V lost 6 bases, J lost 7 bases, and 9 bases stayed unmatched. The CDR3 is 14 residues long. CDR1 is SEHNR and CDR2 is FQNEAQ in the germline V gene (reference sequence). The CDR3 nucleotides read TGTGCCAGCAGTCATAACGGGGAGGGGAACATTCAGTACTTC. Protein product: CASSHNGEGNIQYF.

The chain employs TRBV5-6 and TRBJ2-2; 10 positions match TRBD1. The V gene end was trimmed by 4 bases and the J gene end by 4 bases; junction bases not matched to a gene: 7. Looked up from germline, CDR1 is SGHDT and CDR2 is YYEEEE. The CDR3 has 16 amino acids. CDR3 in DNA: TGTGCCAGCAGCGCACGGGACAGGGGTTTCACCGGGGAGCTGTTTTTT. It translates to CASSARDRGFTGELFF. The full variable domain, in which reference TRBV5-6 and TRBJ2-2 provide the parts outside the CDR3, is DAGVTQSPTHLIKTRGQQVTLRCSPKSGHDTVSWYQQALGQGPQFIFQYYEEEERQRGNFPDRFSGHQFPNYSSELNVNALLLGDSALYLCASSARDRGFTGELFFGEGSRLTVL.

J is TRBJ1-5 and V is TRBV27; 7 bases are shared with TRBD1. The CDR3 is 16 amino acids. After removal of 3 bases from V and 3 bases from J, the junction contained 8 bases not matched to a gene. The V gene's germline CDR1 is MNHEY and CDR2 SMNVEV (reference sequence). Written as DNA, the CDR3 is TGTGCCAGCAGTTTTGGCACAGGGGACCACAATCAGCCCCAGCATTTT. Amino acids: CASSFGTGDHNQPQHF.

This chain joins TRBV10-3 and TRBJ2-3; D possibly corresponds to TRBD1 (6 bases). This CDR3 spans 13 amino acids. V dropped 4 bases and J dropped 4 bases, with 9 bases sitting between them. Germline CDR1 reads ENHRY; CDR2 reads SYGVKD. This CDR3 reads CAISVRGADTQYF. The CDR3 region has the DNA TGTGCCATCAGTGTCAGGGGCGCAGATACGCAGTATTTT.

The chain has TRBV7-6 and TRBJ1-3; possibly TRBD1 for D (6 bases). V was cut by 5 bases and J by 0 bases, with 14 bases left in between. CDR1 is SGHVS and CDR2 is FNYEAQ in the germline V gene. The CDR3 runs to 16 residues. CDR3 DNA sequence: TGTGCCAGCAGCAACACCACAGGGTACTCTGGAAACACCATATATTTT. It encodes CASSNTTGYSGNTIYF.

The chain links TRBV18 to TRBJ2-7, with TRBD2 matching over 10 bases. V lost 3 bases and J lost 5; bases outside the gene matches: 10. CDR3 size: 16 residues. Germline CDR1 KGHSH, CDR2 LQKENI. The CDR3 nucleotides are TGTGCCAGCTCACCCAGCGGGCTAGCGGGGGTGCACGAGCAGTACTTC. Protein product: CASSPSGLAGVHEQYF.

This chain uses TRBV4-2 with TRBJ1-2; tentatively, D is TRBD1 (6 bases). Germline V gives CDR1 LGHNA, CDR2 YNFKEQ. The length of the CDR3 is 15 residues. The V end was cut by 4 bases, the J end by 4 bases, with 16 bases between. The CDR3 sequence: CASSPLQGGAYGYTF. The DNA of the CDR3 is TGTGCCAGCAGCCCCCTCCAAGGGGGGGCCTATGGCTACACCTTC.

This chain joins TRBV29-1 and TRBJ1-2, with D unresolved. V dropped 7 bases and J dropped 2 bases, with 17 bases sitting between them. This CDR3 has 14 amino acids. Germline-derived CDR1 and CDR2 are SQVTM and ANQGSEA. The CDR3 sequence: CSASSWTENYGYTF. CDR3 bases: TGCAGCGCAAGTTCCTGGACCGAAAACTATGGCTACACCTTC.

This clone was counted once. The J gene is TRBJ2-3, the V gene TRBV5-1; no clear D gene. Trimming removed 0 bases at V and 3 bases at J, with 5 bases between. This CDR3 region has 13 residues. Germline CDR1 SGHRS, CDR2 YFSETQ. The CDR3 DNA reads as TGCGCCAGCAGCTTGGTGCGGACAGATACGCAGTATTTT. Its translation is CASSLVRTDTQYF.

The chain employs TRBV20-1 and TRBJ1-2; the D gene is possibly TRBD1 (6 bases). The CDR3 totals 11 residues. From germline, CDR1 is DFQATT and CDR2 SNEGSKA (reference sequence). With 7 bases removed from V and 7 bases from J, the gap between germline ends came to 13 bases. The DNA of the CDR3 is TGCAGTGTCGGGGGGCCGTTTGGCTACACCTTC. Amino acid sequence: CSVGGPFGYTF.

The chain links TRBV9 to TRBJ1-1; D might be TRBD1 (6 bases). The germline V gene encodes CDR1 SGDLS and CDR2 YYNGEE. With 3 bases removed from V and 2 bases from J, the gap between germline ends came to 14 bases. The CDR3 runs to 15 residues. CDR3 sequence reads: CASSASTRGNTEAFF. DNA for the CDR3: TGTGCCAGCAGCGCCTCAACCAGGGGAAACACTGAAGCTTTCTTT.

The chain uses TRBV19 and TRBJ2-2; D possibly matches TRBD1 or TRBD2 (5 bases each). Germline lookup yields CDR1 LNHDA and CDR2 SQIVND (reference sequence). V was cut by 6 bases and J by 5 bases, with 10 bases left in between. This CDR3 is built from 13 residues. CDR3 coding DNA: TGTGCCAGTAGAGAGGGGCAGACCGGGGAGCTGTTTTTT. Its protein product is CASREGQTGELFF. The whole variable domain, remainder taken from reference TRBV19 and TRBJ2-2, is DGGITQSPKYLFRKEGQNVTLSCEQNLNHDAMYWYRQDPGQGLRLIYYSQIVNDFQKGDIAEGYSVSREKKESFPLTVTSAQKNPTAFYLCASREGQTGELFFGEGSRLTVL.

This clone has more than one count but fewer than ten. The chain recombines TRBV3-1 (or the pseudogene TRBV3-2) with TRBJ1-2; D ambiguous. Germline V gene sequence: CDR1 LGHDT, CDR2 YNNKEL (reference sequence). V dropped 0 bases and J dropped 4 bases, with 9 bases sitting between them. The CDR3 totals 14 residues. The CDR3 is CASSQDHTSYGYTF. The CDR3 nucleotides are TGTGCCAGCAGCCAAGATCATACATCCTATGGCTACACCTTC.

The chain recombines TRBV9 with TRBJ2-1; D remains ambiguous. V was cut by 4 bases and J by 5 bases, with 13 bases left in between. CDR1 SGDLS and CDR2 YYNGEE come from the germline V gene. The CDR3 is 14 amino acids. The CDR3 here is CASSPAPENNEQFF. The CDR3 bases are TGTGCCAGCAGCCCAGCCCCCGAAAACAATGAGCAGTTCTTC. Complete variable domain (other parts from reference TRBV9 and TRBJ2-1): DSGVTQTPKHLITATGQRVTLRCSPRSGDLSVYWYQQSLDQGLQFLIQYYNGEERAKGNILERFSAQQFPDLHSELNLSSLELGDSALYFCASSPAPENNEQFFGPGTRLTVL.